A selection of T cell receptor beta chains follows, all from one sample in a study of blood T cell repertoires in COVID-19. Repertoires were generated with immunoSEQ multiplex PCR, while TCRdb's copy carries only in-frame clones and drops some. The repertoire has 400,000 to 550,000 clones, around 88% of them found once; the top ten carry around 4.4%. What was sequenced was peripheral blood. The receptors were gathered from a woman younger than 45 with acute or convalescent COVID-19. CDR3s include the opening cysteine and the closing phenylalanine or tryptophan. A row's size may be missing; if present it is once, few, many or a size class.

CDR3: CASSLTQGTYNEQFF; J: TRBJ2-1; size: .; V: TRBV7-3
CDR3: CASSLFEGQAYEQYF; J: TRBJ2-7; size: .; V: TRBV7-2
CDR3: CASSPPGQANYGYTF; J: TRBJ1-2; size: .; V: TRBV4-1
CDR3: CSGARGGAGETQYF; J: TRBJ2-5; size: .; V: TRBV29-1
CDR3: CASRQGTTGELFF; J: TRBJ2-2; size: .; V: TRBV19
CDR3: CASSFWYYYTF; J: TRBJ1-2; size: once; V: TRBV12-3/TRBV12-4
CDR3: CASSLLAGPSSYNEQFF; J: TRBJ2-1; size: .; V: TRBV2
CDR3: CASSLGPQSEAFF; J: TRBJ1-1; size: .; V: TRBV7-6
CDR3: CASSVLSVGYGYTF; J: TRBJ1-2; size: .; V: TRBV2
CDR3: CATSRVAGGGETQYF; J: TRBJ2-5; size: .; V: TRBV15
CDR3: CATSNAGGNNQPQHF; J: TRBJ1-5; size: .; V: TRBV24-1
CDR3: CASSEGQGNYGYTF; J: TRBJ1-2; size: .; V: TRBV2
CDR3: CASSVTGTGHTEAFF; J: TRBJ1-1; size: .; V: TRBV5-1
CDR3: CASSEEGRSYNSPLHF; J: TRBJ1-6; size: .; V: TRBV2
CDR3: CASSFLRFSGGKGLEQYF; J: TRBJ2-7; size: .; V: TRBV27
CDR3: CASSPAGGTGNEQFF; J: TRBJ2-1; size: .; V: TRBV11-3
CDR3: CATSTTGGVHTGELFF; J: TRBJ2-2; size: .; V: TRBV15
CDR3: CASSIGRDYEQYF; J: TRBJ2-7; size: .; V: TRBV6-5
CDR3: CASSPGRAGGRTYNEQFF; J: TRBJ2-1; size: .; V: TRBV28
CDR3: CSVDQAGRKEQFF; J: TRBJ2-1; size: .; V: TRBV29-1
CDR3: CASSERLPSTDTQYF; J: TRBJ2-3; size: .; V: TRBV2
CDR3: CASSPQGNYGYTF; J: TRBJ1-2; size: .; V: TRBV6-5
CDR3: CASSLARWRGSGANVLTF; J: TRBJ2-6; size: .; V: TRBV7-6
CDR3: CASSSSPGTGGLYF; J: TRBJ2-7; size: .; V: TRBV28
CDR3: CATSGGGSNQPQHF; J: TRBJ1-5; size: .; V: TRBV24-1
CDR3: CASSGLSGNTIYF; J: TRBJ1-3; size: few; V: TRBV5-1
CDR3: CATSETGFQPQHF; J: TRBJ1-5; size: few; V: TRBV24-1
CDR3: CATSDYRENTEAFF; J: TRBJ1-1; size: .; V: TRBV15
CDR3: CATSDATGARGGYTF; J: TRBJ1-2; size: .; V: TRBV24-1
CDR3: CASSYRPYEQYF; J: TRBJ2-7; size: .; V: TRBV12-3/TRBV12-4
CDR3: CASTAVDSHNSPLHF; J: TRBJ1-6; size: .; V: TRBV28
CDR3: CASDRNRADRVDEGTEAFF; J: TRBJ1-1; size: .; V: TRBV3-1/TRBV3-2
CDR3: CASSLFFRGTGANVLTF; J: TRBJ2-6; size: .; V: TRBV5-5
CDR3: CASSPYRGNEQFF; J: TRBJ2-1; size: once; V: TRBV18
CDR3: CASSLGGSYEQYF; J: TRBJ2-7; size: .; V: TRBV13
CDR3: CASSHRGLAGEETQYF; J: TRBJ2-5; size: .; V: TRBV4-1
CDR3: CAWNTGGGYTF; J: TRBJ1-2; size: once; V: TRBV30
CDR3: CASSPFGLSQRGNEQFF; J: TRBJ2-1; size: .; V: TRBV18
CDR3: CASSPGQGYEQYF; J: TRBJ2-7; size: .; V: TRBV7-3
CDR3: CASSLLGGREDTQYF; J: TRBJ2-3; size: .; V: TRBV7-2
CDR3: CSVEDGAEAFF; J: TRBJ1-1; size: .; V: TRBV29-1
CDR3: CATSDPRGIGEKLFF; J: TRBJ1-4; size: .; V: TRBV24-1
CDR3: CASSWDTGSEAFF; J: TRBJ1-1; size: .; V: TRBV6-4
CDR3: CASRTPSSGGVSYEQYF; J: TRBJ2-7; size: .; V: TRBV2
CDR3: CASSARDRGSTEAFF; J: TRBJ1-1; size: .; V: TRBV7-9
CDR3: CASSLLREAMSFRTDTQYF; J: TRBJ2-3; size: .; V: TRBV28
CDR3: CASSLAGSVYTEAFF; J: TRBJ1-1; size: .; V: TRBV7-6
CDR3: CASSQGASGGASVPDTQYF; J: TRBJ2-3; size: .; V: TRBV4-2
CDR3: CASSLAGGDTQYF; J: TRBJ2-3; size: once; V: TRBV14